The 24 T cell receptor beta chains given below trace back to one sample, sequenced in a study of T cell responses to AZD1222 COVID-19 vaccine. Clones were sequenced by immunoSEQ multiplex PCR, and TCRdb holds only the in-frame ones, with some missing. This sample has approximately 90,000 clones; 91% occur once, and the top ten carry about 7.5%. The sequenced sample was peripheral blood, obtained on day 0 of AZD1222 vaccination. These receptors all come from an adult in good health.

V and J are TRBV7-9 and TRBJ2-1; D is undetermined. The V end lost 7 bases, the J end lost 12 bases, and 19 bases lay between the germline ends. Germline assignment: CDR1 SEHNR and CDR2 FQNEAQ (reference sequence). CDR3 length: 13 amino acids. CDR3 loop: CASTYSTGGVQFF. CDR3 DNA sequence: TGTGCCAGCACCTACTCCACGGGCGGCGTGCAGTTCTTC.

As concerns this clone: The junction does not match germline at one end; this may be a read error. The chain links TRBV4-1 to TRBJ1-5; D is possibly TRBD1 (5 bases). Germline V gene lookup returns CDR1 MGHRA and CDR2 YSYEKL. This CDR3 spans 15 amino acids. Written as DNA, the CDR3 is TGCGCCAGTAGCCCAGAATTGGGGGGACGACAGCCCCAGCATTTT. Residues: CASSPELGGRQPQHF.

This clone was recorded only once. V and J are TRBV19 and TRBJ2-1; TRBD2 agrees at 8 bases. CDR1 is LNHDA, CDR2 SQIVND, per germline (reference sequence). CDR3 length equals 14 residues. J was trimmed by 6 bases and V by 3 bases; bases with no gene match: 4. CDR3 in amino acids: CASSMRGALNEQFF. The CDR3 DNA is TGTGCCAGTAGTATGCGGGGGGCACTCAATGAGCAGTTCTTC.

V is TRBV5-4 and J is TRBJ1-1, with D tentatively TRBD1 (5 bases). The CDR3 contains 16 residues. Germline V lookup: CDR1 SGHNT, CDR2 YYREEE (reference sequence). Trimming took off 0 bases at V and 0 bases at J, with 12 bases between the two ends. The CDR3 reads CASSLASGSLNTEAFF. The DNA of the CDR3 is TGTGCCAGCAGCTTGGCCTCAGGGTCACTGAACACTGAAGCTTTCTTT.

The chain is built from TRBV6-5 and TRBJ1-5; 9 nucleotides line up with TRBD1. The V gene's germline CDR1 is MNHEY and CDR2 SVGAGI. Losses at the gene ends were 4 bases for V and 2 bases for J; bases not matched to a gene: 6. The CDR3 has 16 amino acids. The CDR3 region is CASSSYRGHGNQPQHF. CDR3 DNA sequence: TGTGCCAGCAGTTCCTACAGGGGGCATGGCAATCAGCCCCAGCATTTT.

J is TRBJ1-1 and V is TRBV4-1; D is unresolved. V was trimmed by 2 bases and J by 9 bases, leaving 16 bases between them. There are 14 residues in the CDR3. The germline V gene encodes CDR1 MGHRA and CDR2 YSYEKL. The CDR3 DNA is TGCGCCAGCAGCCAACCCTGGGCTCCACCACAAGCTTTCTTT. It yields the protein CASSQPWAPPQAFF.

The table lists this clone with a few counts. The CDR3, as DNA: TGCAGCGTGACCCTCCCGGGGCTATCTAACTATGGCTACACCTTC. Amino acid sequence: CSVTLPGLSNYGYTF. The chain couples TRBV29-1 to TRBJ1-2; possible D gene TRBD1, 5 bases. With 6 bases removed from V and 0 bases from J, the gap between germline ends came to 17 bases. This CDR3 has 15 residues. Per the germline V gene, CDR1 is SQVTM and CDR2 is ANQGSEA.

This clone has only a few counts. J is TRBJ2-7 and V is TRBV7-3; tentatively, D is TRBD2 (6 bases). Germline values: CDR1 SGHTA, CDR2 FQGTGA. The CDR3 loop spans 14 amino acids. Trimming removed 5 bases from V and 2 bases from J, with 13 bases in between. The CDR3 sequence: CASSETGLTYEQYF. In nucleotides, the CDR3 is TGTGCCAGCAGCGAAACGGGACTTACCTACGAGCAGTACTTC.

V usage is TRBV6-2 or TRBV6-3 and J usage is TRBJ2-5, with 7 bases that match TRBD2. CDR3 length equals 14 residues. V shed 6 bases and J 5 bases; nucleotides not matched to a gene: 9. The V gene's germline CDR1 is MNHEY and CDR2 SVGEGT. This CDR3 is CASSPRGGGETQYF. The DNA for the CDR3 is TGTGCCAGCAGCCCCCGCGGGGGAGGGGAGACCCAGTACTTC.

Turning to this clone: The same CDR3 can be traced to other DNA sequences in this sample. CDR3 loop: CASSVEGETQYF. The CDR3 region has the DNA TGTGCCAGCAGCGTAGAAGGAGAGACCCAGTACTTC. This chain uses TRBV9 with TRBJ2-5; D not certain. The CDR3 covers 12 residues. Per germline, CDR1 SGDLS and CDR2 YYNGEE. V was pared by 0 bases and J by 4 bases, with 4 bases between.

The chain employs TRBV30 and TRBJ2-1, with TRBD1 as a possible D gene (6 bases). With 4 bases removed from V and 0 bases from J, the gap between germline ends came to 19 bases. Germline CDR1 GTSNPN, CDR2 SVGIG (reference sequence). CDR3 length: 17 residues. CDR3 sequence reads: CAWIGWLGASSYNEQFF. The CDR3 DNA is TGTGCCTGGATAGGGTGGTTGGGGGCCAGCTCCTACAATGAGCAGTTCTTC. The entire variable domain, with the rest obtained from reference TRBV30 and TRBJ2-1, is as follows: SQTIHQWPATLVQPVGSPLSLECTVEGTSNPNLYWYRQAAGRGLQLLFYSVGIGQISSEVPQNLSASRPQDRQFILSSKKLLLSDSGFYLCAWIGWLGASSYNEQFFGPGTRLTVL.

The sample holds one count of this clone. The rearrangement uses TRBV18 and TRBJ2-1; D gene uncertain. CDR1 is KGHSH and CDR2 is LQKENI in the germline V gene. V was cut by 2 bases and J by 9 bases, with 5 bases left in between. CDR3 length: 11 amino acids. The DNA of the CDR3 is TGTGCCAGCTCACCAGAAGGTGAGCAGTTCTTC. Translated: CASSPEGEQFF. Full variable domain (missing parts from reference TRBV18 and TRBJ2-1): NAGVMQNPRHLVRRRGQEARLRCSPMKGHSHVYWYRQLPEEGLKFMVYLQKENIIDESGMPKERFSAEFPKEGPSILRIQQVVRGDSAAYFCASSPEGEQFFGPGTRLTVL.

V usage is TRBV6-5 and J usage is TRBJ1-5; D gene uncertain. The germline V and J ends were trimmed by 0 bases and 8 bases, with 11 bases remaining between them. In germline, CDR1 is MNHEY, CDR2 SVGAGI. The CDR3 spans 14 residues. DNA of the CDR3: TGTGCCAGCAGTTACTCGACTCCTGGGGAGCCCCAGCATTTT. This gives the protein CASSYSTPGEPQHF.

The V and J genes are TRBV5-1 and TRBJ2-7; perhaps TRBD2 as D (7 bases). V was cut by 5 bases and J by 3 bases, with 15 bases left in between. The V gene's germline CDR1 is SGHRS and CDR2 YFSETQ. The CDR3 contains 14 residues. CDR3: CASRPGGGSYEQYF. The CDR3 coding sequence is TGCGCCAGCAGGCCTGGGGGCGGGAGCTACGAGCAGTACTTC.

The V and J genes are TRBV27 and TRBJ2-7; tentative D call: TRBD2 (7 bases). There are 14 residues in the CDR3. Trimming took off 6 bases at V and 2 bases at J, with 14 bases between the two ends. CDR1 and CDR2 (germline): MNHEY, SMNVEV (reference sequence). CDR3 bases: TGTGCCAGCAGGGAGGGGGGGGCCGCCTACGAGCAGTACTTC. Its protein product is CASREGGAAYEQYF.

This chain links TRBV11-1 with TRBJ2-2; no firm D call. The CDR3 is 14 residues long. Per germline, CDR1 SGHAT and CDR2 FQDESV (reference sequence). V lost 6 bases to trimming and J lost 0 bases, with 8 bases between them. Here the CDR3 reads CASRGIPNTGELFF. DNA for the CDR3: TGTGCCAGCAGGGGCATCCCGAACACCGGGGAGCTGTTTTTT.

The gene calls are TRBV19 and TRBJ1-1, with 7 positions matching TRBD1. V was clipped by 2 bases and J by 4 bases; unmatched bases: 10. The germline V gene has CDR1 LNHDA and CDR2 SQIVND (reference sequence). The CDR3 is made up of 16 amino acids. In DNA, the CDR3 is TGTGCCAGTAGTATAAGCAGAGGGGGCAGGATCACTGAAGCTTTCTTT. Translating gives CASSISRGGRITEAFF.

The chain uses TRBV7-6 and TRBJ1-6; D is unresolved. Germline lookup yields CDR1 SGHVS and CDR2 FNYEAQ. Between the trimmed V and J ends, which lost 3 bases and 7 bases, there was a span of 10 bases. The CDR3 consists of 14 residues. The CDR3: CASSLGSTNSPLHF. In DNA, the CDR3 is TGTGCCAGCAGCTTGGGCAGCACGAATTCACCCCTCCACTTT.

The J gene is TRBJ2-5, the V gene TRBV10-3, with a tentative D call TRBD2 (6 bases). Germline V lookup: CDR1 ENHRY, CDR2 SYGVKD. The CDR3 is 13 amino acids. The V gene lost 5 bases and the J gene lost 4 bases, with 11 bases spanning the gap. The CDR3 DNA reads as TGTGCCATCAGTTATCAGGGAGGAGAGACCCAGTACTTC. It codes for CAISYQGGETQYF.

CDR3 in DNA: TGCGCCAGCAGCCAAGATAACAGGGGAGTATATGGCTACACCTTC. Protein product: CASSQDNRGVYGYTF. V is TRBV4-3 and J is TRBJ1-2; 7 bases line up with TRBD1. Germline lookup yields CDR1 LGHNA and CDR2 YSLEER. After removal of 0 bases from V and 5 bases from J, the junction contained 6 bases not matched to a gene. CDR3 length: 15 residues.

In regard to this clone: Its ends do not fully match the called genes, so a read error is possible. The chain is built from TRBV3-1 (or the pseudogene TRBV3-2) and TRBJ1-1; D is unclear. The CDR3 extends over 13 amino acids. Germline CDR1 reads LGHDT; CDR2 reads YNNKEL (reference sequence). The CDR3, as DNA: TGTGCCAGCGGCCAAGAATTTTGGGCTGAAGCTTTCTTT. Translating gives CASGQEFWAEAFF.

The chain uses TRBV11-2 and TRBJ1-2; the D gene is possibly TRBD1 (6 bases). This CDR3 has 16 amino acids. CDR1 is SGHAT, CDR2 FQNNGV, per germline. Between the trimmed V and J ends, which lost 1 base and 3 bases, there was a span of 15 bases. CDR3 in amino acids: CASSLGAQGSDYGYTF. In DNA form, the CDR3 reads TGTGCCAGCAGCTTAGGAGCCCAGGGGAGTGACTATGGCTACACCTTC.

The chain is built from TRBV10-3 and TRBJ1-5, with D possibly being TRBD1 (6 bases). This CDR3 spans 13 amino acids. Germline V gives CDR1 ENHRY, CDR2 SYGVKD. V dropped 7 bases and J dropped 4 bases, with 11 bases sitting between them. The CDR3 reads CAINPDSNQPQHF. CDR3 nucleotides: TGTGCCATCAACCCGGACAGTAATCAGCCCCAGCATTTT.

This clone was observed once. This chain connects TRBV10-3 to TRBJ1-2, with a weak D call TRBD1 (6 bases). The germline V gene has CDR1 ENHRY and CDR2 SYGVKD. There are 15 residues in the CDR3. Deletions cut 7 bases from V and 5 bases from J, with 20 bases between. The CDR3 sequence: CAIKAGQGLRYGYTF. The CDR3, as DNA: TGTGCCATCAAGGCAGGGCAGGGGTTGAGGTATGGCTACACCTTC.